The rows below give T cell receptor beta chains drawn from one sample of a study of shared clonotypes between healthy human individuals. Sequencing used immunoSEQ multiplex PCR; TCRdb keeps in-frame clones, though not all of them. The table includes over 2 million clones, just under 95% detected once. Sequenced material: naive CD4+ T cells from PBMCs. The receptors shown here come from a man aged 18 to 30 in good health. Some clones in this sample may be carry-over from other donors' samples. The CDR3 runs from the conserved cysteine through the conserved F or W.

TRBJ1-1	TRBV5-1	CASSRGTGDYTEAFF
TRBJ2-1	TRBV28	CASSLPRLLAGDLHEQFF
TRBJ2-7	TRBV7-2	CASSREPSGYEQYF
TRBJ1-2	TRBV28	CASSLLLQGGPGYTF
TRBJ2-7	TRBV11-2	CASSPSPVADSYEQYF
TRBJ1-2	TRBV7-3	CASSLGRTGSGYTF
TRBJ2-4	TRBV2	CASSQESKNIQYF
TRBJ2-3	TRBV28	CASRSLKASTDTQYF
TRBJ2-1	TRBV21-1	CATGGLGSFEQFF
TRBJ2-5	TRBV7-8	CASSPKPFFTETQYF
TRBJ2-7	TRBV7-2	CASSLVVSGTYSYEQYF
TRBJ2-3	TRBV5-8	CASSFRGTDTQYF
TRBJ2-7	TRBV6-6	CASSTQGGVNEQYF
TRBJ1-2	TRBV23-1	CASPTEREGGYTF
TRBJ1-1	TRBV5-6	CASSLFSLVNTEAFF
TRBJ2-5	TRBV28	CASNRPNRGKETQYF
TRBJ2-7	TRBV9	CASSTTGLYSYEQYF
TRBJ2-3	TRBV7-8	CASSRRTDTQYF
TRBJ1-2	TRBV28	CASSPPEGGYGYTF
TRBJ2-5	TRBV5-1	CASSRTSGRETQYF
TRBJ2-1	TRBV9	CASSVGLAGDFYNEQFF
TRBJ1-5	TRBV19	CASSIGRQQPQHF
TRBJ2-3	TRBV2	CASSADTQYF
TRBJ2-7	TRBV5-1	CASSLAPDSSYEQYF
TRBJ1-2	TRBV5-1	CASSLAGRPNYGYTF
TRBJ1-2	TRBV12-5	CASGLARGGYTF